Following are 29 T cell receptor beta chains from one sample sequenced in a study of blood T cell repertoires in COVID-19. Sequencing was performed with immunoSEQ multiplex PCR; in TCRdb, only in-frame clones are kept and a portion is missing. The top ten hold roughly 9% of the sample, which has some 170,000 clones, roughly 80% seen once. Sequenced: peripheral blood. These receptors were obtained from an older woman with acute or convalescent COVID-19.

The chain carries TRBV3-1 (or the pseudogene TRBV3-2) and TRBJ2-7; TRBD1 agrees at 8 bases. The germline V gene encodes CDR1 LGHDT and CDR2 YNNKEL (reference sequence). With 7 bases clipped from V and 2 bases from J, the junction kept 7 bases outside the gene matches. The CDR3 contains 14 residues. As DNA, the CDR3 is TGTGCCAGCACCCGGACAGGGATGGCCTACGAGCAGTACTTC. Residues: CASTRTGMAYEQYF.

V usage is TRBV5-1 and J usage is TRBJ2-7; 10 nucleotides agree with TRBD1. V shed 4 bases, J shed 3 bases, and the junction held 7 bases outside the gene matches. In germline, CDR1 is SGHRS, CDR2 YFSETQ. The CDR3 has 15 amino acids. CDR3: CASSADRGTFYEQYF. The CDR3 nucleotides read TGCGCCAGCAGCGCGGACAGGGGGACCTTCTACGAGCAGTACTTC.

V gene TRBV6-5 combines with J gene TRBJ2-7; D perhaps matches TRBD2 (7 bases). Trimming shortened V by 6 bases and J by 3 bases, and 9 bases separated the two germline ends. This CDR3 comprises 12 residues. Per germline, CDR1 MNHEY and CDR2 SVGAGI. The CDR3 loop reads CASRGGLYEQYF. The CDR3 DNA reads TGTGCCAGCAGGGGGGGGCTCTACGAGCAGTACTTC.

The chain has TRBV21-1 and TRBJ1-5; the DNA was not compared with TRBD1, the D call given in the table. TRBV21-1 is listed as a pseudogene. CDR3 length equals 17 residues. For the CDR3, the DNA is TGTGCCAGCAGCAAAAAGATGTTCGGACAGAGAAATCAGCCCCAGCATTTT. Translated: CASSKKMFGQRNQPQHF.

The CDR3 DNA reads TGTGCCAGCAGTGTAGCGGGAGTCGCCTACGAGCAGTACTTC. It specifies CASSVAGVAYEQYF. The V and J genes are TRBV28 and TRBJ2-7; TRBD2 agrees at 9 bases. The V segment lost 5 bases and the J segment 2 bases; nucleotides outside the gene matches: 4. Germline CDR1 is MDHEN and CDR2 is SYDVKM. There are 14 residues in the CDR3.

CDR3: CASSPPGQPQHF. CDR3 bases: TGTGCCAGCAGCCCCCCAGGTCAGCCCCAGCATTTT. The rearrangement links TRBV6-6 to TRBJ1-5, with D uncertain. This CDR3 has 12 amino acids. Germline assignment: CDR1 MNHNY and CDR2 SVGAGI (reference sequence). The ends were cut back, 6 bases at V and 6 bases at J, with 9 bases in the middle.

This clone was counted between two and nine times. The J gene is TRBJ1-5, the V gene TRBV19, with 8 bases matching TRBD1. The CDR3 loop spans 15 amino acids. J gave up 4 bases and V 1 base, and 3 bases lay outside the gene matches. In germline, CDR1 is LNHDA, CDR2 SQIVND (reference sequence). The CDR3 DNA reads TGTGCCAGTAGTATAGCCCAGGGGGCGAATCAGCCCCAGCATTTT. Translation: CASSIAQGANQPQHF.

J is TRBJ2-7 and V is TRBV28, with a weak D call TRBD1 (6 bases). CDR3 length equals 16 residues. Looked up from germline, CDR1 is MDHEN and CDR2 is SYDVKM. Trimming took 5 bases from V and 0 from J, leaving 17 bases between them. CDR3 nucleotides: TGTGCCAGCAGTCTAGGGGCTCGGACAGCCTCCTACGAGCAGTACTTC. Its protein product is CASSLGARTASYEQYF.

Only one count was recorded for this clone. The chain links TRBV11-3 to TRBJ1-1; maybe TRBD1 (5 bases). V was pared by 5 bases and J by 1 base, with 11 bases between. The germline V gene has CDR1 SGHNT and CDR2 YENEEA. The CDR3 has 14 residues. The CDR3 nucleotides read TGTGCCAGCAGCCAAACCACAGGGAACACTGAAGCTTTCTTT. The encoded protein is CASSQTTGNTEAFF.

The V gene is TRBV9, the J gene TRBJ2-3; D might be TRBD2 (5 bases). Germline loops: CDR1 SGDLS, CDR2 YYNGEE. The CDR3 has 15 residues. V dropped 0 bases and J dropped 2 bases, with 10 bases sitting between them. CDR3 amino acids: CASSVASGLTDTQYF. In nucleotides, the CDR3 is TGTGCCAGCAGCGTAGCCAGCGGACTCACAGATACGCAGTATTTT.

This clone has only one observation. The chain recombines TRBV4-1 with TRBJ2-3; 13 bases are a match to TRBD2. The CDR3 is 19 residues long. Trimming removed 0 bases from V and 4 bases from J; junction bases left unmatched: 10. Per the germline V gene, CDR1 is MGHRA and CDR2 is YSYEKL. The CDR3 here is CASSQDPPTSGGVADTQYF. The CDR3 region has the DNA TGCGCCAGCAGCCAAGACCCCCCTACTAGCGGGGGGGTGGCAGATACGCAGTATTTT.

The J gene is TRBJ2-7, the V gene TRBV7-3; D perhaps matches TRBD1 (6 bases). Trimming left V 10 bases short and J 3 bases short, with 16 bases between. The germline V gene has CDR1 SGHTA and CDR2 FQGTGA. This CDR3 is built from 13 residues. The CDR3 sequence: CATARGPDYEQYF. CDR3 bases: TGTGCCACCGCCAGGGGCCCTGACTACGAGCAGTACTTC.

This CDR3 reads CASSSTGFNGYTF. DNA of the CDR3: TGTGCCAGCAGTTCTACAGGGTTCAATGGCTACACCTTC. The gene calls are TRBV6-2 or TRBV6-3 and TRBJ1-2, with a tentative D call TRBD1 (6 bases). The V end was cut by 4 bases, the J end by 6 bases, with 12 bases between. Germline V lookup: CDR1 MNHEY, CDR2 SVGEGT. The CDR3 loop spans 13 amino acids.

The V gene is TRBV28, the J gene TRBJ2-1; TRBD2 is a possible D gene (5 bases). Germline CDR1 reads MDHEN; CDR2 reads SYDVKM. Trimming removed 6 bases at V and 14 bases at J, with 29 bases between. There are 16 residues in the CDR3. The CDR3 region is CASSSTVLVTRVGKFF. CDR3 sequence (DNA): TGTGCCAGCAGCTCGACGGTACTAGTCACAAGGGTCGGAAAGTTCTTC.

The chain uses TRBV5-8 and TRBJ2-1; the D gene is possibly TRBD2 (6 bases). Looked up from germline, CDR1 is SGHTS and CDR2 is YDEGEE. V gave up 3 bases and J gave up 5 bases, with 18 bases separating them. The CDR3 is made up of 16 amino acids. The CDR3 DNA sequence: TGTGCCAGCAGCTACGGGTACGGGACTTCAAACAATGAGCAGTTCTTC. Protein product: CASSYGYGTSNNEQFF.

The rearrangement uses TRBV4-3 and TRBJ2-4; the match to TRBD2 covers 8 bases. Germline-derived CDR1 and CDR2 are LGHNA and YSLEER. V shed 2 bases, J shed 7 bases, and the junction held 7 bases outside the gene matches. The CDR3 sequence is 15 residues long. The CDR3 sequence: CASSQIGGAYNIQYF. As DNA, the CDR3 is TGCGCCAGCAGCCAAATCGGGGGGGCTTATAACATTCAGTACTTC.

The chain joins TRBV5-6 to TRBJ1-6; no clear D. The germline V gene encodes CDR1 SGHDT and CDR2 YYEEEE. V lost 0 bases and J 4 bases, leaving 8 bases between the germline ends. CDR3 length: 15 residues. DNA for the CDR3: TGTGCCAGCAGCTTGGCCGAGAATTATAATTCACCCCTCCACTTT. Translation gives CASSLAENYNSPLHF.

The genes are TRBV18 and TRBJ2-7, with 7 nucleotides matching TRBD1. Germline loops: CDR1 KGHSH, CDR2 LQKENI. Germline trimming cut 3 bases from V and 6 bases from J; bases unmatched to any gene: 8. The CDR3 contains 14 residues. CDR3 sequence: CASSPSGTAREQYF. The CDR3 nucleotides are TGTGCCAGCTCACCGTCCGGGACAGCCCGCGAGCAGTACTTC.

There are a few counts of this clone. The genes are TRBV11-3 and TRBJ1-3; D possibly corresponds to TRBD1 (6 bases). V lost 8 bases, J lost 4 bases, and 9 bases lay in between. CDR3 length: 12 residues. CDR1 SGHNT and CDR2 YENEEA come from the germline V gene. The CDR3 region is CASQGKGNTIYF. Here the CDR3 DNA reads TGTGCCAGCCAGGGGAAAGGAAACACCATATATTTT.

CDR3 nucleotides: TGCAGCGTCGGGCCAGCGGGGGGGCGTGAGACCCAGTACTTC. This encodes CSVGPAGGRETQYF. This chain links TRBV29-1 with TRBJ2-5, with TRBD2 matching over 10 bases. The trim removed 6 bases at V and 5 bases at J, leaving 9 bases unmatched. Germline lookup yields CDR1 SQVTM and CDR2 ANQGSEA. The length of the CDR3 is 14 residues.

This clone has only one observation. V and J are TRBV5-1 and TRBJ2-1, with 7 bases that match TRBD2. Germline loops: CDR1 SGHRS, CDR2 YFSETQ. V was clipped by 2 bases and J by 8 bases; unmatched bases: 10. The CDR3 spans 15 residues. The CDR3 nucleotides are TGCGCCAGCAGCTTCGGGGCGGGAGTGATGGATGAGCAGTTCTTC. Its protein is CASSFGAGVMDEQFF.

Of note for this clone: One junction end disagrees with the germline gene, perhaps due to a read error. The V gene is TRBV7-9, the J gene TRBJ1-1; D is uncertain. The CDR3 consists of 15 residues. The germline gives CDR1 SEHNR, CDR2 FQNEAQ (reference sequence). The CDR3 nucleotides read TGTGCCAGCAGCCTAGCTTCACCAGGAGGGACTGAAGCTTTCTTT. As protein: CASSLASPGGTEAFF.

CDR3 protein: CTPGEQYF. CDR3 nucleotide sequence: TGCACCCCCGGCGAGCAGTACTTC. This chain connects TRBV20-1 to TRBJ2-7; D gene unclear. CDR1 is DFQATT, CDR2 SNEGSKA, per germline (reference sequence). The CDR3 loop spans 8 amino acids.

The V call is TRBV6-5, the J call TRBJ1-5; 7 nucleotides agree with TRBD1. V was pared by 6 bases and J by 5 bases, with 7 bases of the junction left unmatched. This CDR3 comprises 14 residues. Germline CDR1 MNHEY, CDR2 SVGAGI. Here the CDR3 reads CASRKQGTDQPQHF. The CDR3 DNA reads TGTGCCAGCAGGAAACAGGGGACCGATCAGCCCCAGCATTTT.

J is TRBJ2-5 and V is TRBV18; perhaps TRBD2 as D (6 bases). CDR3 length: 13 residues. CDR1 KGHSH and CDR2 LQKENI come from the germline V gene. V dropped 5 bases and J dropped 5 bases, with 12 bases sitting between them. CDR3 region: CASSSRRDETQYF. The CDR3 DNA follows: TGTGCCAGCTCAAGTAGGAGGGATGAGACCCAGTACTTC.

The chain combines TRBV7-3 with TRBJ2-2; TRBD1 aligns across 8 bases. V lost 2 bases to trimming and J lost 0 bases; unmatched junction nucleotides: 2. The germline V gene encodes CDR1 SGHTA and CDR2 FQGTGA. The CDR3 extends over 16 amino acids. DNA for the CDR3: TGTGCCAGCAGCTTATACAGGGGGACGAACACCGGGGAGCTGTTTTTT. Translating gives CASSLYRGTNTGELFF.

The chain employs TRBV14 and TRBJ2-5, with TRBD2 identical over 7 bases. Germline CDR1 is SGHDN and CDR2 is FVKESK. The trim removed 3 bases at V and 9 bases at J, leaving 1 base unmatched. The CDR3 consists of 11 residues. CDR3 nucleotide sequence: TGTGCCAGCAGCCAGGGAGGGCCCCAGTACTTC. This translates into CASSQGGPQYF. The full variable domain, completed using reference TRBV14 and TRBJ2-5, is EAGVTQFPSHSVIEKGQTVTLRCDPISGHDNLYWYRRVMGKEIKFLLHFVKESKQDESGMPNNRFLAERTGGTYSTLKVQPAELEDSGVYFCASSQGGPQYFGPGTRLLVL.

The V gene is TRBV5-1, the J gene TRBJ1-2; tentative D call: TRBD1 (6 bases). The CDR3 loop spans 16 amino acids. V was trimmed by 1 base and J by 3 bases, leaving 16 bases between them. CDR1 is SGHRS and CDR2 is YFSETQ in the germline V gene. The CDR3 is CASSLNGAGADYGYTF. The CDR3 DNA reads as TGCGCCAGCAGCTTGAATGGTGCGGGGGCCGACTATGGCTACACCTTC.

The V gene is TRBV5-6, the J gene TRBJ1-2; 7 nucleotides align to TRBD1. CDR3 length: 14 amino acids. CDR1 and CDR2 (germline): SGHDT, YYEEEE. V shed 1 base, J shed 6 bases, and the junction held 6 bases outside the gene matches. CDR3: CASSLRGQADGYTF. CDR3 bases: TGTGCCAGCAGCTTGCGCGGACAGGCGGATGGCTACACCTTC.